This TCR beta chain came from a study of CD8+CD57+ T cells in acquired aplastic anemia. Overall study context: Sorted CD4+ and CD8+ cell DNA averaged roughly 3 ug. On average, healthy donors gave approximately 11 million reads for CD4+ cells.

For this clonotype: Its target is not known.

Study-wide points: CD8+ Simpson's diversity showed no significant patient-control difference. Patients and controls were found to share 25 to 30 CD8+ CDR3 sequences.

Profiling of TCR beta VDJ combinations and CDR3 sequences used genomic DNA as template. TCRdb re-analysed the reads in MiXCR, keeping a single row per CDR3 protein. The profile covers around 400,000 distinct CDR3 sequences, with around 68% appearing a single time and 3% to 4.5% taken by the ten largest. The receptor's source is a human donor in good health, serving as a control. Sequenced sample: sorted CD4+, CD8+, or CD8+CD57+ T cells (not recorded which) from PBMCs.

The CDR3 DNA follows: TGTGCCAGCAACGGACAGGGCCCCAGTCAGCCCCAGCATTTT. Translating it yields CASNGQGPSQPQHF. The rearrangement links TRBV7-3 to TRBJ1-5; 8 bases agree with TRBD1. Trimming took 7 bases from V and 6 from J; bases not matched to a gene: 8. The germline V gene encodes CDR1 SGHTA and CDR2 FQGTGA. The CDR3 spans 14 residues. Full variable domain (remainder filled in from reference TRBV7-3 and TRBJ1-5): GAGVSQTPSNKVTEKGKYVELRCDPISGHTALYWYRQSLGQGPEFLIYFQGTGAADDSGLPNDRFFAVRPEGSVSTLKIQRTERGDSAVYLCASNGQGPSQPQHFGDGTRLSIL.